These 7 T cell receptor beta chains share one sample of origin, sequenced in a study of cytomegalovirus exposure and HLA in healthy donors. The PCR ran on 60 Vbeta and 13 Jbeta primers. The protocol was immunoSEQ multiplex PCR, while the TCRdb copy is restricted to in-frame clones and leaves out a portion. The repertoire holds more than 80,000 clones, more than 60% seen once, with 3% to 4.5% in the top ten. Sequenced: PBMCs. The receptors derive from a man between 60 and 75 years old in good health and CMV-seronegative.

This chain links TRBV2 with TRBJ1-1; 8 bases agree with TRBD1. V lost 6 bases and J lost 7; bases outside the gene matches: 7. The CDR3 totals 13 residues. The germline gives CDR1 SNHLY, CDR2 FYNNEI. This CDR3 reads CASRVAQGGEAFF. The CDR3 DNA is TGTGCCAGCAGGGTAGCACAGGGGGGTGAAGCTTTCTTT.

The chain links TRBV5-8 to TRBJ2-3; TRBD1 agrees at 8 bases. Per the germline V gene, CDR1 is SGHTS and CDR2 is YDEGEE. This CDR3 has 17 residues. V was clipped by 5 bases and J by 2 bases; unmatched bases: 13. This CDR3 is CASSAYGQGQFTDTQYF. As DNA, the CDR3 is TGTGCCAGCAGTGCCTACGGACAGGGTCAATTCACAGATACGCAGTATTTT.

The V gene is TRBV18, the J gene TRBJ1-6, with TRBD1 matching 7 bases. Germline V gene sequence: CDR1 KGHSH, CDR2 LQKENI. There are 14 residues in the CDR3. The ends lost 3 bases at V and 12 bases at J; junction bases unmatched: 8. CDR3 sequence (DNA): TGTGCCAGCTCACCGTCGACAGGGTTAAGACCCCTCCACTTT. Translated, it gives CASSPSTGLRPLHF.

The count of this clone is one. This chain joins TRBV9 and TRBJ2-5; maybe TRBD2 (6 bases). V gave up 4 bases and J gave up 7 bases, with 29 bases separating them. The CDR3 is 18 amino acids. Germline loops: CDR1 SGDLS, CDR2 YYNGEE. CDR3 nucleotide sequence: TGTGCCAGCAGCCCTAGAGCTGGGCGAACCGGGGGAGAAGGGACCCAGTACTTC. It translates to CASSPRAGRTGGEGTQYF.

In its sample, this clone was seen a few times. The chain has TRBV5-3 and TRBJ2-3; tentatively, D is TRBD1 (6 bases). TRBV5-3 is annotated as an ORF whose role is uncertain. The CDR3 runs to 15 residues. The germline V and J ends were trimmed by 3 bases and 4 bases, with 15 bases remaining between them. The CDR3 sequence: CARSWLGQYSDTQYF. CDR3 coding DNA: TGTGCCAGAAGCTGGTTGGGACAATACTCAGATACGCAGTATTTT.

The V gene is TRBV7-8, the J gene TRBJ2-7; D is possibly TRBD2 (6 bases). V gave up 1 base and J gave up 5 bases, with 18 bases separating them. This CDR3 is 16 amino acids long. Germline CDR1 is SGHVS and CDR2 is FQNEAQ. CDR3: CASSLEGGTFKNEQYF. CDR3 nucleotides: TGTGCCAGCAGCTTAGAAGGCGGGACTTTTAAAAACGAGCAGTACTTC. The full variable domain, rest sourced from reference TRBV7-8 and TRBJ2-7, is GAGVSQSPRYKVAKRGQDVALRCDPISGHVSLFWYQQALGQGPEFLTYFQNEAQLDKSGLPSDRFFAERPEGSVSTLKIQRTQQEDSAVYLCASSLEGGTFKNEQYFGPGTRLTVT.

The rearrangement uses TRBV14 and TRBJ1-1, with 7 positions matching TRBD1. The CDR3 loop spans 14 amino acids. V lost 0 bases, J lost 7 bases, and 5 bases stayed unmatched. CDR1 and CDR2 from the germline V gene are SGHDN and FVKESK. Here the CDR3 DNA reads TGTGCCAGCAGCCAAGATAGGGGGCCCGGTGAAGCTTTCTTT. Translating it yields CASSQDRGPGEAFF. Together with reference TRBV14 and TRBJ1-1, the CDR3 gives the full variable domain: EAGVTQFPSHSVIEKGQTVTLRCDPISGHDNLYWYRRVMGKEIKFLLHFVKESKQDESGMPNNRFLAERTGGTYSTLKVQPAELEDSGVYFCASSQDRGPGEAFFGQGTRLTVV.